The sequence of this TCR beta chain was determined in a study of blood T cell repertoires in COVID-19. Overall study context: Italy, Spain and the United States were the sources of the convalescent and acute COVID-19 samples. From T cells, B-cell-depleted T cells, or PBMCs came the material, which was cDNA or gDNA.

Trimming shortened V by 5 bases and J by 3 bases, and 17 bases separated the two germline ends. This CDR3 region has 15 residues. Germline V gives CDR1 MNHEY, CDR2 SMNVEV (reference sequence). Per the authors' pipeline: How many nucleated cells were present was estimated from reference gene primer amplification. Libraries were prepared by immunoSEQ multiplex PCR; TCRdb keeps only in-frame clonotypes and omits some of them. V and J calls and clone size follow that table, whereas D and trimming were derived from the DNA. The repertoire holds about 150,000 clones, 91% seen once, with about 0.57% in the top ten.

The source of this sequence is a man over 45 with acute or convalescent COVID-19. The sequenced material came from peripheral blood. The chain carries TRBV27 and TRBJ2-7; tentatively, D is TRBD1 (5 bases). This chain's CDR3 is CASSVSRTNGYEQYF. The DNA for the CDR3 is TGTGCCAGCAGTGTAAGTAGGACAAATGGCTACGAGCAGTACTTC.